This T cell receptor beta chain was sequenced for a study of T cells in Graves' hyperthyroidism and ophthalmopathy. Amplification of TCR beta CDR3 regions used RNA as the template. A set of HTBI primers served as the primers for a first-round RT-PCR of the TCR CDR3. TCRdb recomputed calls from the multiplex PCR reads with MiXCR, one row per CDR3 protein. The sample includes 500,000 or so distinct CDR3 sequences, more than 15% of them seen just once. V lost 6 bases, J lost 2 bases, and 4 bases stayed unmatched. CDR1 and CDR2 (germline): MNHEY, SMNVEV (reference sequence). The CDR3 covers 14 residues. This clonotype was counted at least ten times.

This TCR came from a woman under 30 with Graves' ophthalmopathy. The sequencing input was blood. This chain links TRBV27 with TRBJ2-1, with 7 positions matching TRBD2. CDR3 region: CASRGGGAYNEQFF. In DNA, the CDR3 is TGTGCCAGCAGAGGTGGGGGGGCCTACAATGAGCAGTTCTTC.